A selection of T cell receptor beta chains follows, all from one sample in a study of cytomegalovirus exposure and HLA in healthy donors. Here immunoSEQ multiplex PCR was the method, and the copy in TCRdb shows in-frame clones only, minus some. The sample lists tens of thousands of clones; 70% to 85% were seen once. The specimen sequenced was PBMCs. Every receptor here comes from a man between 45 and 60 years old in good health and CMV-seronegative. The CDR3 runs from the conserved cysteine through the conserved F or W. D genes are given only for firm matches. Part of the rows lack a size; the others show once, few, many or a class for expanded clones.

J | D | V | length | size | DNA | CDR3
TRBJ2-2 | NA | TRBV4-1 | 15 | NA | TGCGCCAGCAGCCATCCTACAGGGAGCACCGGGGAGCTGTTTTTT | CASSHPTGSTGELFF
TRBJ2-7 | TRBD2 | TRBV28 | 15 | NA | TGTGCCAGCAGTTTAGGGGGGACTAGCGGCTACGAGCAGTACTTC | CASSLGGTSGYEQYF
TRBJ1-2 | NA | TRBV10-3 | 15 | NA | TGTGCCATCAGTGAGTCGCGGGGGGAAGTACGAGGCTACACCTTC | CAISESRGEVRGYTF
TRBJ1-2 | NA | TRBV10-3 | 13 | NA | TGTGCCACCGCAGGGGCAGCTCGGCTAGGCTACACCTTC | CATAGAARLGYTF
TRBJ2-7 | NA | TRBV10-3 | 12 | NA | TGTGCCATCAGTGAGGCCTACTACGAGCAGTACTTC | CAISEAYYEQYF
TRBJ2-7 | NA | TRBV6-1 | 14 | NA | TGTGCCAGCAGTGACGGTTCCGGGGCCTACGAGCAGTACTTC | CASSDGSGAYEQYF
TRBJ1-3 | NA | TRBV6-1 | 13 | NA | TGTGCCAGCAGTGGGGCAGGGGGAAACACCATATATTTT | CASSGAGGNTIYF
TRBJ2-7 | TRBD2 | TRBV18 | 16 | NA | TGTGCCAGCTCACCAGTCGGGACTAGCGCCTCCTACGAGCAGTACTTC | CASSPVGTSASYEQYF
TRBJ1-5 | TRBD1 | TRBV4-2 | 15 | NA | TGTGCCAGCAGCCCAGAGGGGACAGTCGGTCAGCCCCAGCATTTT | CASSPEGTVGQPQHF
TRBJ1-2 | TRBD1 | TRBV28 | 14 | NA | TGTGCCAGCAGCGTGACAGGGTATAACTATGGCTACACCTTC | CASSVTGYNYGYTF
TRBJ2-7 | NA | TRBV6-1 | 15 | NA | TGTGCCAGCAGTGTGGGCTCATCCAGCTCCTACGAGCAGTACTTC | CASSVGSSSSYEQYF
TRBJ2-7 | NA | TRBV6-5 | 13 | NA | TGTGCCAGCAGTAGAGACCCCGGGGTACCGCAGTACTTC | CASSRDPGVPQYF
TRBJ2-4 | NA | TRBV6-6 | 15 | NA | TGTGCCAGCAGTCCCGACATTTTAGCCAAAAACATTCAGTACTTC | CASSPDILAKNIQYF
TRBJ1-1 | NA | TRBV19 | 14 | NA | TGTGCCAGTAGTATAGATGGCGCGGGGACTGAAGCTTTCTTT | CASSIDGAGTEAFF
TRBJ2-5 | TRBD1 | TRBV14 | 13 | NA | TGTGCCAGCTCGGACAGGACTCAAGAGACCCAGTACTTC | CASSDRTQETQYF
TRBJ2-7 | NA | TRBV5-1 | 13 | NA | TGCGCCAGCAGCTTTGAGATCTCCTACGAGCAGTACTTC | CASSFEISYEQYF
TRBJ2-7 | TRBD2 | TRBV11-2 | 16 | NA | TGTGCCAGCAGCTTATACGGGACTAGCGGATTTTACGAGCAGTACTTC | CASSLYGTSGFYEQYF
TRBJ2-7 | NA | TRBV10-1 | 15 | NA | TGCGCCAGCAGTGGAACGGGGGAGAGCTCCTACGAGCAGTACTTC | CASSGTGESSYEQYF
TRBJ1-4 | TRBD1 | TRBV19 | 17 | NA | TGTGCCAGCAGGGACAGGGGGCGCGGCCTGGCTAATGAAAAACTGTTTTTT | CASRDRGRGLANEKLFF
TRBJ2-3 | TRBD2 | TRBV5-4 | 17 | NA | TGTGCCAGCAGCTTATCGGGACTAGCGGGGGTCACAGATACGCAGTATTTT | CASSLSGLAGVTDTQYF
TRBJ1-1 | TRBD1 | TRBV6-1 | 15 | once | TGTGCCAGCAGACCTCCGGGACAGGGACTAAATGAAGCTTTCTTT | CASRPPGQGLNEAFF
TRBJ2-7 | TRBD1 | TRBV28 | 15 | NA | TGTGCCAGCAGTTCCAGGACAGGTGCCCACTACGAGCAGTACTTC | CASSSRTGAHYEQYF
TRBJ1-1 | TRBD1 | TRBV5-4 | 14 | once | TGTGCCAGCAGTACAGGGGGCCCGAACACTGAAGCTTTCTTT | CASSTGGPNTEAFF
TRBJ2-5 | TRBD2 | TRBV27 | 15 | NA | TGTGCCAGCAGTTTCGGACTAGCGGGGGTGGAGACCCAGTACTTC | CASSFGLAGVETQYF
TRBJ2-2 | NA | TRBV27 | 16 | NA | TGTGCCAGCAGTTCACAGGGTATTCCGAACACCGGGGAGCTGTTTTTT | CASSSQGIPNTGELFF
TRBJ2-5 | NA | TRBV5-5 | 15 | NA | TGTGCCAGCGGCACCTCGGCCGGGGGCCAAGAGACCCAGTACTTC | CASGTSAGGQETQYF
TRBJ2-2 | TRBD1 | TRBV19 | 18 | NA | TGTGCCAGTAGTATACGGACAGGGGAATTCCCGAACACCGGGGAGCTGTTTTTT | CASSIRTGEFPNTGELFF
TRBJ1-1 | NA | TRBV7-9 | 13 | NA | TGTGCCAGCAGACCCGGAGTGGACACTGAAGCTTTCTTT | CASRPGVDTEAFF
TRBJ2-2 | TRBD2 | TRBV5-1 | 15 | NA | TGCGCCAGCAGCCCGGGACTAGCGGGGGCCGGGGAGCTGTTTTTT | CASSPGLAGAGELFF
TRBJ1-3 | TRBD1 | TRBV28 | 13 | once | TGTGCCAGCAGTTCGGGACAGAGAAACACCATATATTTT | CASSSGQRNTIYF
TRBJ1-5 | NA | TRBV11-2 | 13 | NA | TGTGCCAGCAGCTTAGGCCGGGTACAGCCCCAGCATTTT | CASSLGRVQPQHF
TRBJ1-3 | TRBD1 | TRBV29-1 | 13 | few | TGCAGCGTTGAGGACAGGCGTGGAAACACCATATATTTT | CSVEDRRGNTIYF
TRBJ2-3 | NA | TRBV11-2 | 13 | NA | TGTGCCAGCAGCTTAGAACGGGTAGATACGCAGTATTTT | CASSLERVDTQYF
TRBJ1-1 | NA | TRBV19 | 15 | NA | TGTGCCAGTACCAGGGCTGGCCCCATGAACACTGAAGCTTTCTTT | CASTRAGPMNTEAFF
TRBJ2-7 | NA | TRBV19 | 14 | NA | TGTGCCAGTAGTTGGGCAGAACGCTCCTACGAGCAGTACTTC | CASSWAERSYEQYF
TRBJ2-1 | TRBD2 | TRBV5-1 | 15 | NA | TGCGCCAGCAGCTTGGTCGGGGGGGCCTACAATGAGCAGTTCTTC | CASSLVGGAYNEQFF
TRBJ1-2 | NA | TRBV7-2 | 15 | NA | TGTGCCAGCCTGGAAACAGGGAAAAAAAGTGGTGGCTACACCTTC | CASLETGKKSGGYTF
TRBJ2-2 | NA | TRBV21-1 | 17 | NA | TGTGCCAGCAGCAAAGGGGACTTAGCGGGGGGAACCGGGGAGCTGTTTTTT | CASSKGDLAGGTGELFF
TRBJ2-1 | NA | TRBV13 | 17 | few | TGTGCCAGCAGCTCCAATTCGGGAAGAAGCTCCTACAATGAGCAGTTCTTC | CASSSNSGRSSYNEQFF
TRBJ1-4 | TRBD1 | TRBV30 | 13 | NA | TGTGCCTGGAGACAGGGGTTTGTTGAAAAACTGTTTTTT | CAWRQGFVEKLFF
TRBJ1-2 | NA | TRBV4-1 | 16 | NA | TGCGCCAGCAGCCAAGTTTGGGCTTCGACTAACTATGGCTACACCTTC | CASSQVWASTNYGYTF
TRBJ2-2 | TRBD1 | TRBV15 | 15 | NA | TGTGCCACCAGCAGGGGACAGGGGGAAACCGGGGAGCTGTTTTTT | CATSRGQGETGELFF
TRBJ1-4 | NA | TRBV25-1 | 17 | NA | TGTGCCAGCAGTGGAGGGGCCGGCGGGATGGCGAATGAAAAACTGTTTTTT | CASSGGAGGMANEKLFF
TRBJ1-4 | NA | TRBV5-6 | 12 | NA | TGTGCCAGCAGCCGGGTTAATGAAAAACTGTTTTTT | CASSRVNEKLFF
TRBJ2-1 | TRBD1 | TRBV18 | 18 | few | TGTGCCAGCTCACCCCCTTTATTGGACAGGGGAGCCTACAATGAGCAGTTCTTC | CASSPPLLDRGAYNEQFF
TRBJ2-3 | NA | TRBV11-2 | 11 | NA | TGTGCCGAAAACAAAGGGGGTACGCAGTATTTT | CAENKGGTQYF
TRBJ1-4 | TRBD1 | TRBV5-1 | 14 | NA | TGCGCCAGCAGCAGGACAGGGATAAATGAAAAACTGTTTTTT | CASSRTGINEKLFF
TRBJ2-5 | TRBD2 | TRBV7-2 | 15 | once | TGTGCCAGCAGCAGAGGGACTAGGAACCAAGAGACCCAGTACTTC | CASSRGTRNQETQYF
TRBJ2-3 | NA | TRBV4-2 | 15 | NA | TGTGCCAGCAGCCAAGAGACAGAGAGCACAGATACGCAGTATTTT | CASSQETESTDTQYF
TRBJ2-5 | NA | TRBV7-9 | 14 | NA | TGTGCCAGCAGCCCGGACAGACAACAAGAGACCCAGTACTTC | CASSPDRQQETQYF
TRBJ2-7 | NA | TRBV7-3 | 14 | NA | TGTGCCAGCAGCTTAGGCTCGAGGGTCTACGAGCAGTACTTC | CASSLGSRVYEQYF
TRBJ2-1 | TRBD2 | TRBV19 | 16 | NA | TGTGCCAGTAGTTCTTGGACTAGCGGTTCCTACAATGAGCAGTTCTTC | CASSSWTSGSYNEQFF
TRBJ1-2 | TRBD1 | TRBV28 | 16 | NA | TGTGCCAGCAGTTTATCAGACAGGGTTATCTTGTATGGCTACACCTTC | CASSLSDRVILYGYTF
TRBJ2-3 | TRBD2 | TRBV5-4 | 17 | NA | TGTGCCAGCAGCAGGACTAGCGGGGGTTTTCTCCCAGATACGCAGTATTTT | CASSRTSGGFLPDTQYF
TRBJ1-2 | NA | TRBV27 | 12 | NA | TGTGCCAGCAGGACGGGGAACTATGGCTACACCTTC | CASRTGNYGYTF
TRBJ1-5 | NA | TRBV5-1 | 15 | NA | TGCGCCAGCAGCTTGGTGGGGGGACTAAATCAGCCCCAGCATTTT | CASSLVGGLNQPQHF